The T cell receptor beta chain described here comes from a study of CD8+ T cells in alopecia areata. Whole-study context: Tofacitinib dosing lasted 6 to 18 months, which was then followed by 6 months off drug. Scoring treated patients' severity relied on the percentage of scalp area affected.

The treatment denotes: oral pan-JAK inhibitor, 5-10 mg twice daily. RNA, once extracted, was reverse transcribed into cDNA for use as the sequencing template. Produced via immunoSEQ multiplex PCR; TCRdb's table is partial and in-frame only. The profile shows 150,000 to 200,000 clones, about three fifths of them singletons. Germline V gene data show CDR1 as MGHDK and CDR2 as SYGVNS. V shed 5 bases, J shed 7 bases, and the junction held 10 bases outside the gene matches. The CDR3 loop spans 16 amino acids. Sequencing used CD4+ T cells sorted from blood, obtained at week 24, from a patient treated with tofacitinib. The chain uses TRBV25-1 and TRBJ1-6; 8 bases are a match to TRBD1. The TCR sequence derives from a human donor with alopecia areata. The CDR3 loop is CASSKRTGPGNSPLHF. The CDR3 DNA reads TGTGCCAGCAGTAAGCGGACAGGGCCAGGAAATTCACCCCTCCACTTT.